This section outlines one TCR beta chain sequence together with its context. Its specific antigen is unknown. No base-level quality is on record; no much larger clone is a single base apart. The collaborating institutions used their own protocols to collect whole blood in K2EDTA tubes. For TCRbeta analysis, collaborators shipped samples as frozen whole blood, isolated PBMCs, or DNA extracted from either of those sample types. The data stem from a study of blood T cell repertoires in COVID-19 (dated by TCRdb to about 2020). Study-level background: Collaborator samples came from the United States, Italy and Spain and covered acute and convalescent phases of COVID-19. Nearly every sample came with metadata listing a de-identified subject ID, COVID-19 status, age in years and sex. Where available, HLA class I and class II types were obtained from metadata supplied by the sample provider rather than from assay-based typing. Deeply sampled blood TCRbeta repertoires from subjects exposed to, actively infected with, or recovered from COVID-19 were included in the dataset. The prospective study material was composed of cDNA or gDNA derived from T cells, B-cell-depleted T cells, or PBMCs. Samples were obtained from the ongoing ImmuneRACE study (first 160 participants) and from 950 to 1,500 subjects provided by 6 global collaborators. A freely available public database, intended as a resource for researchers studying the immune response to SARS-CoV-2, is where the repertoires were released. General findings and caveats noted by the study authors: How much clinical and demographic metadata was included differed by source and by participant, and the metadata was provided uncurated.

Trimming removed 4 bases from V and 7 bases from J; the gene matches leave 7 bases unexplained. The germline V gene (reference sequence) sets CDR1 to SEHNR and CDR2 to FQNEAQ. From the cysteine through the phenylalanine, the CDR3 covers 15 amino acids. Only the CDR3 portion is preserved as DNA: 45 bases, with reading frame beginning at the first base. TCRbeta CDR3 regions were amplified from genomic DNA by means of the immunoSEQ Assay, a bias-controlled multiplex PCR. In the original analysis: The number of nucleated cells in each sample was estimated by amplification of reference gene primers within the assay. Sequence reads were collapsed and filtered to measure the absolute abundance of every unique TCRbeta CDR3 rearrangement. For each sample, productive Simpson clonality was calculated by taking the square root of Simpson's diversity index across productive rearrangements. Here the immuneACCESS table is served through TCRdb, limited to in-frame sequences with V and J called. Missing clones are a known gap in these copies; in checked studies unresolved V genes cover under half, and the rest lacks a known reason. That table is the source of V, J and clone size, and D and trimming were worked out from the DNA. A total of under 200,000 clones appear in this sample, about 80% of them only once. Less than 3% of the sample rests with the top ten.

The chain is made from TRBV7-9 and TRBJ2-3; 11 central bases correspond to TRBD1. The clonotype originates from a human donor with acute or convalescent COVID-19. The donor label of this sample is uncertain. Sequences were obtained from peripheral blood. At the DNA level, the sequence is TGTGCCAGCAGCTACTGGACAGGGGGCGTTAATACGCAGTATTTT. Translation gives CASSYWTGGVNTQYF.